Following are 5 T cell receptor beta chains from one sample sequenced in a study of immune heterogeneity within non-small cell lung tumors (dated by TCRdb to 2016 to 2019). For the TCR template, genomic DNA was extracted from bulk tumor tissue, and approximately 540 ng of gDNA was amplified for each sample. During surgery, multiple biopsies were taken from each primary tumor, with sampling sites spaced as far apart as possible within the tumor mass. The study cohort was described as untreated and was composed of newly diagnosed NSCLC cases undergoing curative surgery. Sequencing took place on a HiSeq X Ten. The TCR beta CDR3 region was amplified with a multiplex PCR system whose first round ran for about 9 cycles using 32 V-gene forward primers and 13 J-gene reverse primers. TCRdb itself trimmed the public reads at Q25 with fastp, ran MiXCR and retained productive beta chains. Under each unique CDR3 protein, matching rows form one entry showing the most common genes and DNA. Counted in this sample were about 22,000 distinct CDR3 sequences; 25% to 35% of them appeared once. Less than 4% of the sample is taken by the ten largest.

Sequences were obtained from lung tumor tissue. These receptor sequences come from a man in his forties with non-small cell lung cancer.

Many counts were recorded for this clonotype. This sequence joins TRBV18 and TRBJ2-3, with 11 bases identical to TRBD2. Germline lookup yields CDR1 KGHSH and CDR2 LQKENI. The CDR3 is 16 residues long. Trimming cost V 3 bases and J 8 bases; bases outside gene matches: 10. CDR3 loop: CASSPPGLAATGTQYF. The CDR3 nucleotides read TGTGCCAGCTCACCGCCGGGACTAGCGGCGACGGGTACGCAGTATTTT.

This clonotype occurred many times. The V gene is TRBV5-1, the J gene TRBJ1-6; D call uncertain. Per the germline V gene, CDR1 is SGHRS and CDR2 is YFSETQ. The V end was cut by 3 bases, the J end by 1 base, with 8 bases between. This CDR3 comprises 15 residues. The CDR3 bases are TGCGCCAGCAGCTACAGCGTGTCCTATAATTCACCCCTCCACTTT. Translation: CASSYSVSYNSPLHF.

This clonotype was counted between two and nine times. The chain couples TRBV5-6 to TRBJ2-7; D gene unclear. Germline-derived CDR1 and CDR2 are SGHDT and YYEEEE. The CDR3 length is 13 residues. Deletions cut 6 bases from V and 0 bases from J, with 10 bases between. CDR3: CASTRQISYEQYF. CDR3 DNA: TGTGCCAGCACCCGACAAATCTCCTACGAGCAGTACTTC.

This clonotype has ten or more counts. J is TRBJ2-7 and V is TRBV7-2, with D possibly matching TRBD1 (5 bases). V lost 0 bases and J lost 5, with 14 bases in between. Per the germline V gene, CDR1 is SGHTA and CDR2 is FQGNSA. The CDR3 contains 15 residues. CDR3 amino acids: CASSLARQGNDEQYF. The CDR3 DNA sequence: TGTGCCAGCAGCTTAGCGCGGCAGGGTAACGACGAGCAGTACTTC.

This clonotype was found many times. J is TRBJ2-4 and V is TRBV19; 12 positions agree with TRBD2. The CDR3 runs 18 residues. J lost 3 bases, V lost 5 bases, and 11 bases had no gene match. Germline V gene lookup returns CDR1 LNHDA and CDR2 SQIVND (reference sequence). CDR3 in amino acids: CASSGVTSGRLGKNIQYF. The CDR3 DNA sequence: TGTGCCAGTAGTGGGGTGACTAGCGGGAGATTAGGCAAAAACATTCAGTACTTC.